Sequencing of this TCR beta chain was carried out in a study of T cell responses to AZD1222 COVID-19 vaccine. Data came from immunoSEQ multiplex PCR; TCRdb stores just in-frame clones and leaves some out. The table includes about 42,000 clones, 80% to 85% detected once. Overall study results and limits: Along spike, vaccine-associated CD4 TCRs were found throughout, with dominance at 160-218 and 743-854. Donors in the cohort were predominantly white British and more often female, and clonal diversity was possibly underestimated. Spike-specific TCR repertoires showed rising breadth and depth after two AZD1222 doses.

Regarding this clone: Its target is not known.

This CDR3 has 17 residues. The germline V and J ends were trimmed by 4 bases and 2 bases, with 21 bases remaining between them. Germline CDR1 is SGHNT and CDR2 is YYREEE (reference sequence). The rearrangement links TRBV5-4 to TRBJ2-5, with D maybe TRBD2 (7 bases). Material: peripheral blood, obtained 28 days after the second AZD1222 dose. The receptor comes from an adult who received the AZD1222 COVID-19 vaccine. The CDR3 nucleotides read TGTGCCAGCAGCCCGGGGGAAGGGGGGGTTTGGCAAGAGACCCAGTACTTC. This sequence encodes CASSPGEGGVWQETQYF.